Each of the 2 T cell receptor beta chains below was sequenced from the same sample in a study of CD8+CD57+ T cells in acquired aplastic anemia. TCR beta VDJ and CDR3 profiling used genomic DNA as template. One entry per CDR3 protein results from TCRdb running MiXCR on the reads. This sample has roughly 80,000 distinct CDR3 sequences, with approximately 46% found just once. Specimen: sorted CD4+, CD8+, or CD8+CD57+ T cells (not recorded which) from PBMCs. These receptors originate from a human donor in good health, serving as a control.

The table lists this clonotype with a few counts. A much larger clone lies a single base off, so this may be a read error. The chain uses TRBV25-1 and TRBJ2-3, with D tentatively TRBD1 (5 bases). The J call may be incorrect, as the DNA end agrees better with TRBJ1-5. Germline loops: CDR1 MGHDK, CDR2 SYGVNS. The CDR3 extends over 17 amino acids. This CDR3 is CASSVPGTSPSTDTQHF. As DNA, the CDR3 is TGTGCCAGCAGCGTACCTGGGACTAGCCCAAGCACAGATACGCAGCATTTT.

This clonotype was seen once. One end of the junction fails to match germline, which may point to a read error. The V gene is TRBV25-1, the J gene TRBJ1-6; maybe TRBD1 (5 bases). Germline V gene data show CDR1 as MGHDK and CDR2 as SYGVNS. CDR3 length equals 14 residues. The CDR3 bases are TGTTCCAGCTCGAGTGGCAGGGTTAATTCACCCCTCCACTTT. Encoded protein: CSSSSGRVNSPLHF.